Following are 32 T cell receptor beta chains from one sample sequenced in a study of CD8+CD57+ T cells in acquired aplastic anemia. Both TCR beta VDJ combination and CDR3 sequence profiling were carried out. Genomic DNA was the template for this profiling. Each CDR3 protein is one row after TCRdb ran MiXCR on the reads. The table has more than 250,000 distinct CDR3 sequences, roughly 82% seen once. Whoever was chosen for sequencing had shown CD8+CD57+ cell expansion by flow cytometry. The source material was sorted CD4+, CD8+, or CD8+CD57+ T cells (not recorded which) from PBMCs. These receptors came from a human donor with aplastic anemia.

This clonotype was observed a single time. The chain couples TRBV20-1 to TRBJ2-5, with D perhaps matching TRBD1 or TRBD2 (5 bases each). With 6 bases removed from V and 2 bases from J, the gap between germline ends came to 25 bases. CDR1 DFQATT and CDR2 SNEGSKA come from the germline V gene (reference sequence). This CDR3 is built from 17 residues. Here the CDR3 reads CSASSWGRKIIQETQYF. The CDR3 coding sequence is TGCAGTGCCAGTAGTTGGGGACGCAAGATTATACAAGAGACCCAGTACTTC.

About this clonotype: An end of the junction differs from the germline gene, which may be a read error. The rearrangement uses TRBV7-3 and TRBJ2-3; no firm D call. The CDR3 is 14 residues long. Germline assignment: CDR1 SGHTA and CDR2 FQGTGA. CDR3 loop: CASNKVPCTESRSF. In DNA form, the CDR3 reads TGTGCCAGCAACAAAGTCCCCTGTACAGAGTCACGGTCTTTT.

This chain connects TRBV6-5 to TRBJ2-7; D uncertain. Germline CDR1 MNHEY, CDR2 SVGAGI. V gave up 0 bases and J gave up 4 bases, with 10 bases separating them. This CDR3 has 14 residues. CDR3 protein: CASSYSHPYYEQYF. The CDR3 coding sequence is TGTGCCAGCAGTTACTCCCATCCATATTACGAGCAGTACTTC.

This clonotype was detected many times. V is TRBV2 and J is TRBJ2-3; D is perhaps TRBD1 or TRBD2 (6 bases each). V lost 8 bases and J lost 9, with 18 bases in between. The CDR3 contains 13 residues. CDR1 is SNHLY, CDR2 FYNNEI, per germline. CDR3 sequence reads: CASGDGGTGTQYF. CDR3 DNA sequence: TGTGCCAGCGGGGACGGGGGCACCGGGACGCAGTATTTT.

In its sample, this clonotype was seen once. Given the absence of the conserved phenylalanine or tryptophan at the CDR3 end, a read error is likely. The chain carries TRBV2 and TRBJ2-3, with 7 positions matching TRBD2. TRBJ2-2 explains the end of the DNA better; the J call may be wrong. The CDR3 sequence is 14 residues long. Germline V gene data show CDR1 as SNHLY and CDR2 as FYNNEI. Here the CDR3 DNA reads TGTGCCAGCAGTGATGGGGGGGGTCATGATACGCTGTTTTTG. Translated, it gives CASSDGGGHDTLFL.

The chain combines TRBV2 with TRBJ1-1; TRBD1 is a possible D gene (5 bases). The V gene's germline CDR1 is SNHLY and CDR2 FYNNEI. The CDR3 contains 15 residues. V lost 6 bases to trimming and J lost 2 bases, with 16 bases between them. In nucleotides, the CDR3 is TGTGCCAGCAGCCTCAGACAGAAGGCTAACACTGAAGCTTTCTTT. Translated, it gives CASSLRQKANTEAFF.

V usage is TRBV10-3 and J usage is TRBJ2-7; TRBD1 might be the D (5 bases). The CDR3 runs to 13 residues. The ends were cut back, 10 bases at V and 5 bases at J, with 18 bases in the middle. Germline V gene sequence: CDR1 ENHRY, CDR2 SYGVKD. The CDR3 DNA sequence: TGTGCCAGCAAAGGGGATCTGTGGGACGAGCAGTACTTC. Translation gives CASKGDLWDEQYF.

This clonotype has more than one count but fewer than ten. This clone may be a read error of a much larger clone one base away. The genes are TRBV7-8 and TRBJ2-5; D not resolved. The CDR3 totals 13 residues. Germline CDR1 is SGHVS and CDR2 is FQNEAQ. Trimming removed 6 bases from V and 4 bases from J, with 12 bases in between. CDR3 DNA: TGTGCCAGCAGTTCCCCTAGAGGAGAGACCCAGTACTTC. Amino acids: CASSSPRGETQYF.

Remarks on this clonotype: An end of the junction does not agree with germline; a read error may underlie this. CDR3 loop: CASSLGEGGYKQPF. As DNA, the CDR3 is TGTGCCAGCAGCTTGGGGGAGGGTGGCTATAAGCAACCCTTT. The V and J genes are TRBV7-9 and TRBJ2-3; 7 nucleotides agree with TRBD2. CDR3 length: 14 residues. The germline CDR1 and CDR2 sequences are SEHNR and FQNEAQ (reference sequence). The whole variable domain, remainder taken from reference TRBV7-9 and TRBJ2-3, is DTGVSQNPRHKITKRGQNVTFRCDPISEHNRLYWYRQTLGQGPEFLTYFQNEAQLEKSRLLSDRFSAERPKGSFSTLEIQRTEQGDSAMYLCASSLGEGGYKQPFGPGTRLTVL.

V gene TRBV2 combines with J gene TRBJ2-4, with a possible D match to TRBD1 (6 bases). The CDR3 is 12 residues long. V was clipped by 8 bases and J by 15 bases, with 20 bases between them. The germline CDR1 and CDR2 sequences are SNHLY and FYNNEI. The CDR3 region is CASGGAGTITYF. CDR3 sequence (DNA): TGTGCCAGCGGGGGCGCTGGCACAATTACGTACTTC.

On this clonotype: The CDR3 carries no conserved terminal phenylalanine or tryptophan, so it likely arises from a read error. Because the CDR3's place on the DNA is in doubt, the DNA is left out and the CDR3 is given as listed by TCRdb. The chain is built from TRBV7-9 and TRBJ2-3; TRBD2 is the table's D call, not checked against the DNA. Germline assignment: CDR1 SEHNR and CDR2 FQNEAQ (reference sequence). The CDR3 sequence runs 13 residues, both termini included. The CDR3 here is CASSFGRSGGRYE.

In regard to this clonotype: The CDR3 carries no conserved terminal phenylalanine or tryptophan, so it likely arises from a read error. Because the CDR3's place on the DNA is in doubt, the DNA is left out and the CDR3 is given as listed by TCRdb. The rearrangement links TRBV7-3 to TRBJ2-1; the table names TRBD1, a call not compared with the DNA. Inclusive of both ends, the CDR3 amounts to 11 amino acids. Germline V lookup: CDR1 SGHTA, CDR2 FQGTGA. CDR3 protein: CASRGDDEQWV.

This clonotype was detected only a few times. The chain joins TRBV2 to TRBJ2-1, with unresolved D. Trimming removed 6 bases at V and 9 bases at J, with 12 bases between. This CDR3 has 12 amino acids. Germline CDR1 is SNHLY and CDR2 is FYNNEI. DNA for the CDR3: TGTGCCAGCAGCGCTTACAGCAGTGAGCAGTTCTTC. This sequence encodes CASSAYSSEQFF.

The rearrangement uses TRBV2 and TRBJ1-1, with TRBD1 identical over 7 bases. This CDR3 has 14 amino acids. Per germline, CDR1 SNHLY and CDR2 FYNNEI. Germline trimming cut 7 bases from V and 1 base from J; bases unmatched to any gene: 6. This chain's CDR3 is CASIGDRANTEAFF. CDR3 sequence (DNA): TGTGCCAGCATTGGGGACAGAGCGAACACTGAAGCTTTCTTT.

The V call is TRBV3-1, the J call TRBJ2-5; 7 positions agree with TRBD2. This CDR3 has 13 amino acids. Germline values: CDR1 LGHDT, CDR2 YNNKEL (reference sequence). The V segment lost 2 bases and the J segment 5 bases; nucleotides outside the gene matches: 2. CDR3 nucleotides: TGTGCCAGCAGCCAAAGCGGGGTGGAGACCCAGTACTTC. The encoded protein is CASSQSGVETQYF.

Concerning this clonotype itself: A read error may account for a junction end that differs from germline. V gene TRBV7-3 combines with J gene TRBJ2-1; possible D gene TRBD2, 6 bases. This CDR3 is built from 13 residues. Germline CDR1 and CDR2: SGHTA and FQGTGA. The CDR3 bases are TGTGCCAGCAGTGATGGGGGGAGCCCTGAGCAGTCCTTC. It translates to CASSDGGSPEQSF.

Note on this clonotype: The junction does not match germline at one end; this may be a read error. The chain carries TRBV11-2 and TRBJ2-3; no firm D call. Germline assignment: CDR1 SGHAT and CDR2 FQNNGV. CDR3 length equals 13 residues. The CDR3 loop is CASSYEVAETQYF. CDR3 in DNA: TGTGCCAGCAGCTACGAAGTAGCAGAAACGCAGTATTTT.

Points on this clonotype: The junction shows a germline mismatch at one end, possibly a read error. The rearrangement links TRBV10-1 to TRBJ2-3; 8 bases are shared with TRBD2. CDR1 is WNHNN and CDR2 is SYGVQD in the germline V gene (reference sequence). The length of the CDR3 is 13 residues. This CDR3 reads CASGGGWRDTQYF. The CDR3 nucleotides are TGTGCCAGCGGGGGCGGGTGGAGAGATACGCAGTATTTT.

The chain recombines TRBV29-1 with TRBJ1-2, with a tentative D call TRBD1 (6 bases). Trimming took off 4 bases at V and 8 bases at J, with 17 bases between the two ends. Germline-derived CDR1 and CDR2 are SQVTM and ANQGSEA. CDR3 length: 13 amino acids. CDR3 bases: TGCAGCGTTGGAGGACAGATAGGAGGGGGCTACACCTTC. Translated, it gives CSVGGQIGGGYTF. Looking up the rest from reference TRBV29-1 and TRBJ1-2 gives the full variable domain: SAVISQKPSRDICQRGTSLTIQCQVDSQVTMMFWYRQQPGQSLTLIATANQGSEATYESGFVIDKFPISRPNLTFSTLTVSNMSPEDSSIYLCSVGGQIGGGYTFGSGTRLTVV.

The chain couples TRBV2 to TRBJ2-7; D is perhaps TRBD2 (7 bases). V lost 4 bases to trimming and J lost 0 bases, with 10 bases between them. Germline V CDR1 and CDR2: SNHLY, FYNNEI. The CDR3 consists of 14 residues. The CDR3 DNA reads TGTGCCAGCAGTGTTAGGGGGGGCTCCTACGAGCAGTACGTC. Encoded protein: CASSVRGGSYEQYV.

This clonotype was found once. At one boundary the junction diverges from the germline segment, which might be a read error. This chain uses TRBV5-1 with TRBJ1-1; weak D call: TRBD1 (5 bases). The CDR3 sequence is 15 residues long. The germline gives CDR1 SGHRS, CDR2 YFSETQ. This chain's CDR3 is CASSLAQGGNTEAFF. The CDR3 bases are TGTGCCAGCAGCTTGGCTCAGGGAGGGAACACTGAAGCTTTCTTT.

A remark on this clonotype: It is likely a read error, because the conserved phenylalanine at the end of the CDR3 is missing. No DNA is shown, since the ends of the CDR3 on it are uncertain; the CDR3 is the one TCRdb lists. V and J are TRBV10-3 and TRBJ2-7; TRBD1 reflects the table's D call only, with no check against the DNA. The CDR3 adds up to 14 amino acids, both ends counted. Germline V CDR1 and CDR2: ENHRY, SYGVKD. The CDR3 region is CAISHDKGNSEEHL.

This clonotype was detected only once. The chain joins TRBV7-9 to TRBJ1-1, with D possibly matching TRBD1 (5 bases). The CDR3 is 15 amino acids. The ends were cut back, 11 bases at V and 5 bases at J, with 24 bases in the middle. CDR1 and CDR2 from the germline V gene are SEHNR and FQNEAQ (reference sequence). The CDR3 is CAGRGAGGTQTEAFF. CDR3 DNA sequence: TGTGCCGGACGTGGGGCGGGGGGGACCCAGACTGAAGCTTTCTTT.

This chain uses TRBV5-1 with TRBJ2-4; D not resolved. The V gene lost 4 bases and the J gene lost 14 bases, with 16 bases spanning the gap. This CDR3 comprises 12 residues. Germline values: CDR1 SGHRS, CDR2 YFSETQ. CDR3 coding DNA: TGCGCCAGCAGCGTGGTTGGGAACACTGAGTACTTC. Protein sequence: CASSVVGNTEYF.

This clonotype is a singleton in its sample. The chain links TRBV7-3 to TRBJ1-6, with D unresolved. The CDR3 runs 14 residues. V lost 3 bases, J lost 11 bases, and 14 bases lay in between. The germline V gene has CDR1 SGHTA and CDR2 FQGTGA. The CDR3 sequence is CASSFREDRTPLHF. The CDR3 DNA reads as TGTGCCAGCAGCTTCCGGGAAGATAGGACACCCCTCCACTTT.

This chain joins TRBV10-2 and TRBJ2-7, with 9 nucleotides matching TRBD1. CDR1 is WSHSY and CDR2 is SAAADI in the germline V gene. J lost 3 bases, V lost 2 bases, and 5 bases had no gene match. The CDR3 length is 15 residues. CDR3 sequence: CASSEPGTGNYEQYF. CDR3 in DNA: TGCGCCAGCAGTGAGCCCGGGACAGGGAACTACGAGCAGTACTTC.

CDR3 DNA sequence: TGTGCCAGTAGTATCCCTAGAGGGGGCGAGGATGAGCAGTACTTC. Its translation: CASSIPRGGEDEQYF. The chain employs TRBV19 and TRBJ2-5, with 7 bases aligning to TRBD1. The junction had 15 bases not matched to a gene; V was cut back by 3 bases and J by 11 bases. The CDR3 covers 15 residues. Germline assignment: CDR1 LNHDA and CDR2 SQIVND (reference sequence).

V usage is TRBV2 and J usage is TRBJ1-1; tentative D call: TRBD1 (5 bases). Trimming took 8 bases from V and 13 from J, leaving 23 bases between them. This CDR3 is built from 13 residues. Per the germline V gene, CDR1 is SNHLY and CDR2 is FYNNEI. The CDR3 DNA reads as TGTGCCAGCGGCGAAGGGGTCCCGATACTGCATTTCTTT. Residues: CASGEGVPILHFF.

This rearrangement joins TRBV5-6 to TRBJ1-4, with D possibly being TRBD1 (5 bases). The V gene's germline CDR1 is SGHDT and CDR2 YYEEEE. Trimming removed 0 bases from V and 0 bases from J, with 9 bases in between. This CDR3 has 16 amino acids. CDR3 region: CASSLERGATNEKLFF. Written as DNA, the CDR3 is TGTGCCAGCAGCTTGGAGAGGGGTGCAACTAATGAAAAACTGTTTTTT. The whole variable domain, filled in from reference TRBV5-6 and TRBJ1-4, reads DAGVTQSPTHLIKTRGQQVTLRCSPKSGHDTVSWYQQALGQGPQFIFQYYEEEERQRGNFPDRFSGHQFPNYSSELNVNALLLGDSALYLCASSLERGATNEKLFFGSGTQLSVL.

This clonotype appeared a few times. The rearrangement links TRBV7-2 to TRBJ1-2; D might be TRBD1 (6 bases). V lost 3 bases to trimming and J lost 6 bases, with 20 bases between them. Germline V lookup: CDR1 SGHTA, CDR2 FQGNSA. The CDR3 loop spans 16 amino acids. The DNA for the CDR3 is TGTGCCAGCAGCTTGGCGGGGGGCGGGCATGTGCATGGCTACACCTTC. Protein: CASSLAGGGHVHGYTF.

The V call is TRBV7-8, the J call TRBJ2-6, with D unresolved. The V gene's germline CDR1 is SGHVS and CDR2 FQNEAQ. There are 16 residues in the CDR3. V lost 0 bases, J lost 16 bases, and 22 bases lay in between. The CDR3 coding sequence is TGTGCCAGCAGCTTAGCTTGGAGCCAGGTGGCACACGCACTGACTTTC. Translation: CASSLAWSQVAHALTF.

The chain carries TRBV13 and TRBJ1-1; D remains unclear. This CDR3 is built from 14 residues. Trimming removed 10 bases from V and 0 bases from J, with 15 bases in between. The germline gives CDR1 PRHDT, CDR2 FYEKMQ (reference sequence). CDR3 nucleotides: TGTGCCACCAGTGATGATTGGGTGAACACTGAAGCTTTCTTT. Its protein is CATSDDWVNTEAFF.